This T cell receptor (beta chain) is from a study of beta chain features in type 1 diabetes. On the study more broadly: The samples had around 98 million sorted cells examined in all. Study-wide results and limits: Researchers cautioned that cDNA sequencing could over-represent cells with high TCR expression.

As for this clone: Its antigen is as yet unknown.

Sorted populations all had greater than 95% purity. The isolated RNA, all of it, was reverse transcribed, so expressed TCRB transcripts were what got sequenced. Method: immunoSEQ multiplex PCR; TCRdb's copy keeps in-frame clones and lacks some. The sample lists about 900,000 clones, roughly 15% occurring once. The length of the CDR3 is 13 residues. The germline V gene has CDR1 SGHAT and CDR2 FQDESV (reference sequence). V lost 3 bases and J lost 4, with 6 bases in between. Sequencing was done on a sample of naive CD4+ T cells from blood. This TCR was sampled from a woman between 18 and 29 years old in good health. The rearrangement joins TRBV11-1 to TRBJ2-2; D is ambiguous. In nucleotides, the CDR3 is TGTGCCAGCAGCTTCACTGGCACCGGGGAGCTGTTTTTT. Its protein is CASSFTGTGELFF.